This T cell receptor (beta chain) stems from a study of early T cells in non-severe SARS-CoV-2 infection. Looking at the study overall: Bulk RNA from unsorted whole blood was sequenced; chains were unpaired.

TCRdb reanalysed the 5' RACE reads using MiXCR and keeps one entry per CDR3 protein. The table shows roughly 60,000 distinct CDR3 sequences, with over 10% occurring only once. Per the germline V gene, CDR1 is SGHNT and CDR2 is YYREEE (reference sequence). The CDR3 spans 15 residues. J was trimmed by 12 bases and V by 4 bases; bases with no gene match: 11. The chain is built from TRBV5-4 and TRBJ2-1; 12 bases align to TRBD2. Sequencing was carried out using whole blood. The source is an adult who was a healthcare worker with PCR-confirmed SARS-CoV-2 infection or an uninfected control (not recorded which). The CDR3 protein is CASSRGTSGGPRQFF. In nucleotides, the CDR3 is TGTGCCAGCAGCCGCGGCACTAGCGGGGGGCCCAGGCAGTTCTTC. Looking up the rest from reference TRBV5-4 and TRBJ2-1 gives the full variable domain: ETGVTQSPTHLIKTRGQQVTLRCSSQSGHNTVSWYQQALGQGPQFIFQYYREEENGRGNFPPRFSGLQFPNYSSELNVNALELDDSALYLCASSRGTSGGPRQFFGPGTRLTVL.